The sequence of this T cell receptor beta chain was determined in a study of cytomegalovirus exposure and HLA in healthy donors. Worth noting for this clone: Its target is not known.

The data were produced by immunoSEQ multiplex PCR, yet TCRdb's version contains in-frame clones alone and is incomplete. The sample includes under 150,000 clones, roughly 88% of them seen just once. General study points: Cytomegalovirus-associated status was assigned to about 170 TCR beta chains.

This receptor was identified in a woman between 18 and 29 years old in good health and CMV-seropositive. Sequencing input: PBMCs.

The CDR3 reads CASSQDELTYNEQFF. CDR3 bases: TGCGCCAGCAGCCAAGACGAACTAACCTACAATGAGCAGTTCTTC. The chain combines TRBV4-3 with TRBJ2-1, with unresolved D. The germline V and J ends were trimmed by 0 bases and 2 bases, with 8 bases remaining between them. Germline CDR1 LGHNA, CDR2 YSLEER. The CDR3 is made up of 15 amino acids.